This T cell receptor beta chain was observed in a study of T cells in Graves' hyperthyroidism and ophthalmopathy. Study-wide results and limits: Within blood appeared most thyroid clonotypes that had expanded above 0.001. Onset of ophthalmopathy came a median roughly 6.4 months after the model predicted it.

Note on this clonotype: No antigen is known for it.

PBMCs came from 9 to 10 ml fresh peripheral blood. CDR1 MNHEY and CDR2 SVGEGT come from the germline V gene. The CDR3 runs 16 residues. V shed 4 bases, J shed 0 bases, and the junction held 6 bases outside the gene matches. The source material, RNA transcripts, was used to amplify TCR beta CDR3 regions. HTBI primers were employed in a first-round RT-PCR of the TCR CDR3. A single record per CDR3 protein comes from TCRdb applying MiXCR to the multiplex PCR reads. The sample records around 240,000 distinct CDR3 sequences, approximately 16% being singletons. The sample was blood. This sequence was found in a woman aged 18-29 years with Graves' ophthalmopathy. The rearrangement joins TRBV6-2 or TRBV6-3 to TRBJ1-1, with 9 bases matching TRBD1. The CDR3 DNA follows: TGTGCCAGCAGTTGGAGGACAGGGGAGATGAACACTGAAGCTTTCTTT. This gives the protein CASSWRTGEMNTEAFF.